This entry features one T cell receptor beta chain sequence. In the original analysis: Amplification of reference gene primers was used by the study to estimate nucleated cell counts. The protocol was immunoSEQ multiplex PCR, while the TCRdb copy is restricted to in-frame clones and leaves out a portion. D and trimming come from the DNA, and the V and J calls and clone size come from that table. The table records some 250,000 clones, approximately 90% of them present only once. The sample comes from a study of blood T cell repertoires in COVID-19. Turning to the study itself: T cells, B-cell-depleted T cells, or PBMCs supplied cDNA or gDNA.

Per germline, CDR1 SGHVS and CDR2 FNYEAQ. V dropped 5 bases and J dropped 2; count of bases not matched to a gene: 6. The CDR3 extends over 17 amino acids. The chain recombines TRBV7-6 with TRBJ2-1; 13 nucleotides agree with TRBD2. The TCR sequence derives from a woman between 40 and 55 years old who had recovered from COVID-19. Specimen: peripheral blood. CDR3 amino acids: CASSRLAGGLTYNEQFF. In DNA, the CDR3 is TGTGCCAGCAGCAGACTAGCGGGAGGCCTAACCTACAATGAGCAGTTCTTC.